This is a list of T cell receptor beta chains from one sample in a study of T cells in Graves' hyperthyroidism and ophthalmopathy. TCRdb recomputed calls from the multiplex PCR reads with MiXCR, one row per CDR3 protein. The sample lists about 520,000 distinct CDR3 sequences, approximately 25% occurring once. Specimen: blood. The origin of the receptors is a woman aged 25 to 39 with Graves' ophthalmopathy. CDR3s include the opening cysteine and the closing phenylalanine or tryptophan. The D gene is left open where the match is weak. Expanded clones are given a class, and other clones once, few, many or no size at all.

>TRBJ2-5|-|TRBV20-1|many
TGCAGTGCCGCCCGACAGACCCAGTACTTC
CSAARQTQYF
>TRBJ2-5|-|TRBV20-1|few
TGCAGTGCTAATACAGGGACGCCGCAAGAGACCCAGTACTTC
CSANTGTPQETQYF
>TRBJ1-2|TRBD1|TRBV20-1|-
TGCAGTGCCCAAGACAGGGGCTATGGCTACACCTTC
CSAQDRGYGYTF
>TRBJ2-2|TRBD1|TRBV18|few
TGTGCCAGCTCATCGGGACAGTCGGACACCGGGGAGCTGTTTTTT
CASSSGQSDTGELFF
>TRBJ2-2|-|TRBV19|-
TGTGCCAGTATGGGTGGGGCAGCTACGAACACCGGGGAGCTGTTTTTT
CASMGGAATNTGELFF
>TRBJ1-2|-|TRBV20-1|many
TGCAGTGCTAGAGAGCAGGCGAACGATAACTATGGCTACACCTTC
CSAREQANDNYGYTF
>TRBJ1-1|-|TRBV20-1|many
TGCAGGCCTCTCGGGGATATGAACACTGAAGCTTTCTTT
CRPLGDMNTEAFF
>TRBJ1-1|TRBD1|TRBV12-5|-
TGTGCTAGTGCCCGGGACAGCAACACTGAAGCTTGCTTT
CASARDSNTEACF
>TRBJ1-2|TRBD1|TRBV6-1|many
TGTGCCAGCAGCTTCGGACAGGCGAGAGGCTACACCTTC
CASSFGQARGYTF
>TRBJ1-1|-|TRBV12-3/TRBV12-4|many
TGTGCCAGCAGTTTAGGGGGGACGAACACTGAAGCTTTCTTT
CASSLGGTNTEAFF
>TRBJ2-4|-|TRBV7-8|many
TGTGCCAGCAGCCCCTCGAGCCTAGCCAAAAACATTCAGTACTTC
CASSPSSLAKNIQYF
>TRBJ1-5|-|TRBV27|many
TGTGCCAGCAGTTTCCAGGGTGCGGGTCAGCCCCAGCATTTT
CASSFQGAGQPQHF
>TRBJ2-2|-|TRBV15|many
TGTGCCACCAGCGGCCGGTCCGGGGAGCTGTTTTTT
CATSGRSGELFF
>TRBJ2-5|-|TRBV6-1|-
TGTGCCAGCAGTGAAGGTAGAAACCAAGAGACCCAGTACTTC
CASSEGRNQETQYF
>TRBJ1-2|TRBD1|TRBV20-1|many
TGCAGTGCTAGACAGGGGGGGGACTATGGCTACACCTTC
CSARQGGDYGYTF
>TRBJ1-3|-|TRBV28|many
TGTGCCAGCAGTTTCAGGACTACCTTGAGCTCTGGAAACACCATATATTTT
CASSFRTTLSSGNTIYF
>TRBJ2-5|-|TRBV6-5|few
TGTGCCAGCAGTTACTCGGGAAAAGAGACCCAGTACTTC
CASSYSGKETQYF
>TRBJ1-1|-|TRBV11-2|few
TGTGCCAGCAGCTTAGTTCCGGGAGGAGGGGTCGGCACTGAAGCTTTCTTT
CASSLVPGGGVGTEAFF